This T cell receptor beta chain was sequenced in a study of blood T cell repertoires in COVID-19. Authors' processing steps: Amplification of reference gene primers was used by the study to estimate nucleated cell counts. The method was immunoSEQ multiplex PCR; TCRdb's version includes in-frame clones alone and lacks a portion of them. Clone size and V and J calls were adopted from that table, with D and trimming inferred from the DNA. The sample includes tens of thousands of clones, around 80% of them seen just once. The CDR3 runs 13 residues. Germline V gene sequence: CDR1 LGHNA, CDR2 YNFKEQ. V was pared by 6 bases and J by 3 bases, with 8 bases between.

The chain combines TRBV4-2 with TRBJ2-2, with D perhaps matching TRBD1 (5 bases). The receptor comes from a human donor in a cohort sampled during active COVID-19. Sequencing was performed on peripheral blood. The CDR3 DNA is TGTGCCAGCAGACCCAGGGACACCGGGGAGCTGTTTTTT. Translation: CASRPRDTGELFF.